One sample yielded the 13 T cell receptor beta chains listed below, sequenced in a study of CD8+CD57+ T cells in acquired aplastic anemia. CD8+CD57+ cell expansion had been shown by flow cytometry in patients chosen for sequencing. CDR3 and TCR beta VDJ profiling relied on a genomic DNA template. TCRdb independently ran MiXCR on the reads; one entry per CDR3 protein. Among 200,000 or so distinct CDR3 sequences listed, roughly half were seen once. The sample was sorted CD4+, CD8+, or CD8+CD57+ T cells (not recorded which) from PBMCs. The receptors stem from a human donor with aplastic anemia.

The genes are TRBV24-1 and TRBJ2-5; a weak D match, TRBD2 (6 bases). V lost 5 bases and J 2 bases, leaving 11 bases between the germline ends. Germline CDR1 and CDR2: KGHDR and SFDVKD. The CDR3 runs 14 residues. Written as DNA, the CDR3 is TGTGCCACCAGTGCCAACCGGGGGCAAGAGACCCAGTACTTC. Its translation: CATSANRGQETQYF.

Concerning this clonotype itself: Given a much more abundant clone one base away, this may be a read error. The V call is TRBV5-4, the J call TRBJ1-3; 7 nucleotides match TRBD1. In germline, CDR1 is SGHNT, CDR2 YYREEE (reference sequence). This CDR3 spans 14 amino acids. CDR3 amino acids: CAGSFDRAGNTIYF. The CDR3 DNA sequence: TGTGCCGGCAGTTTTGACAGGGCGGGCAACACCATATATTTT.

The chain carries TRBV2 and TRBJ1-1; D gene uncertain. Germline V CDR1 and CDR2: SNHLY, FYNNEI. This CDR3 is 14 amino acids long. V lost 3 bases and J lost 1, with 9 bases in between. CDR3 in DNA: TGTGCCAGCAGTGACCGCACAAGGAACACTGAAGCTTTCTTT. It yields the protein CASSDRTRNTEAFF.

The CDR3 here is CASSLAGRGADTQYF. CDR3 bases: TGCGCCAGCAGCTTGGCGGGCAGAGGTGCAGATACGCAGTATTTT. The chain recombines TRBV5-1 with TRBJ2-3; D remains ambiguous. The CDR3 is made up of 15 amino acids. The V gene's germline CDR1 is SGHRS and CDR2 YFSETQ. V was trimmed by 0 bases and J by 4 bases, leaving 12 bases between them.

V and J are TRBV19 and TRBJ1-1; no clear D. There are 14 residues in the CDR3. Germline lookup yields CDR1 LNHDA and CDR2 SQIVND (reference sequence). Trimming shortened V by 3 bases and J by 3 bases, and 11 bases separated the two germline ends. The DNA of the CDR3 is TGTGCCAGTAGTATCAAGCTGGGTTACACTGAAGCTTTCTTT. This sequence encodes CASSIKLGYTEAFF.

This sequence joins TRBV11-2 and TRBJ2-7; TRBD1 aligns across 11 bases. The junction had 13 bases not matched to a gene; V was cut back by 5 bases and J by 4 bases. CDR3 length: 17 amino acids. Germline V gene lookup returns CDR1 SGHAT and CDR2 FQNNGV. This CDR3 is CASSGQGAIRAMYEQYF. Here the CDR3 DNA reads TGTGCCAGCAGCGGACAGGGGGCAATACGGGCTATGTACGAGCAGTACTTC. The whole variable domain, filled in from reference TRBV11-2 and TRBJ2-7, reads EAGVAQSPRYKIIEKRQSVAFWCNPISGHATLYWYQQILGQGPKLLIQFQNNGVVDDSQLPKDRFSAERLKGVDSTLKIQPAKLEDSAVYLCASSGQGAIRAMYEQYFGPGTRLTVT.

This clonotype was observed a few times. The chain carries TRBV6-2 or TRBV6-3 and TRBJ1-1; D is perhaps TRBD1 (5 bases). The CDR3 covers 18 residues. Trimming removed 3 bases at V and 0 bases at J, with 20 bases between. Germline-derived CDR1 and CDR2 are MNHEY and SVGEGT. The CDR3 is CASSYWRGASEVNTEAFF. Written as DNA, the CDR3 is TGTGCCAGCAGTTATTGGAGAGGGGCCTCGGAGGTGAACACTGAAGCTTTCTTT.

The CDR3 DNA reads TGTGCCACCAGCAGATCGGGACTAGGACGGTATGGCTACACCTTC. As protein: CATSRSGLGRYGYTF. The rearrangement joins TRBV15 to TRBJ1-2; perhaps TRBD1 as D (5 bases). V shed 2 bases and J shed 5 bases, with 15 bases lying between them. This CDR3 is built from 15 residues. Germline V lookup: CDR1 LNHNV, CDR2 YYDKDF (reference sequence).

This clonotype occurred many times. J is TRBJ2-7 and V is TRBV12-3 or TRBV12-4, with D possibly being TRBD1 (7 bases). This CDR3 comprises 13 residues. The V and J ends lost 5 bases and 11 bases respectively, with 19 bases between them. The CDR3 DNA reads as TGTGCCAGCAGTCCAGGGGGGCGGTCCGGGGAGTACTTC. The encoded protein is CASSPGGRSGEYF.

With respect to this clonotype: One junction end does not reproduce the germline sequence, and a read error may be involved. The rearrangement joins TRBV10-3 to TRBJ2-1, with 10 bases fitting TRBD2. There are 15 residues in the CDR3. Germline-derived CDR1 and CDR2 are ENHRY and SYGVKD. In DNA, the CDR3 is TGTGTCATCACGGACCCAGCACTAGCGGGAAACGAGCAGTTCTTC. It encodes CVITDPALAGNEQFF.

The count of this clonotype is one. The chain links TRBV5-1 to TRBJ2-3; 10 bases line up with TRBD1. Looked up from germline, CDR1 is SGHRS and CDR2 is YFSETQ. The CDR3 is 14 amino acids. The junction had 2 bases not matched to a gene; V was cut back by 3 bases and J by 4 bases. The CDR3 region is CASSYGQGADTQYF. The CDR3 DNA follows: TGCGCCAGCAGCTACGGACAGGGGGCAGATACGCAGTATTTT.

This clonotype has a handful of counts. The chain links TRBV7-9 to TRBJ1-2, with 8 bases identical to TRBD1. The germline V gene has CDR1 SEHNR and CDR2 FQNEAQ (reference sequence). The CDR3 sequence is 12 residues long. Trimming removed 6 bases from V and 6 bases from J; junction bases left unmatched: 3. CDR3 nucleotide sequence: TGTGCCAGCAGTCCGACAGGGGATGGCTACACCTTC. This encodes CASSPTGDGYTF. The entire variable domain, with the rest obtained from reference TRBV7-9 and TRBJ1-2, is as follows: DTGVSQNPRHKITKRGQNVTFRCDPISEHNRLYWYRQTLGQGPEFLTYFQNEAQLEKSRLLSDRFSAERPKGSFSTLEIQRTEQGDSAMYLCASSPTGDGYTFGSGTRLTVV.

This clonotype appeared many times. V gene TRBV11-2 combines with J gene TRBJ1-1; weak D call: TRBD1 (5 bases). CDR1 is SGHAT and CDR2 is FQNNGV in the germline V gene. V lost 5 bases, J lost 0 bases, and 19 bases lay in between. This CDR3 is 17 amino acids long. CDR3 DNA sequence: TGTGCCAGCAGCCAAATCCTAAGACAGAAAATGAACACTGAAGCTTTCTTT. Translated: CASSQILRQKMNTEAFF.